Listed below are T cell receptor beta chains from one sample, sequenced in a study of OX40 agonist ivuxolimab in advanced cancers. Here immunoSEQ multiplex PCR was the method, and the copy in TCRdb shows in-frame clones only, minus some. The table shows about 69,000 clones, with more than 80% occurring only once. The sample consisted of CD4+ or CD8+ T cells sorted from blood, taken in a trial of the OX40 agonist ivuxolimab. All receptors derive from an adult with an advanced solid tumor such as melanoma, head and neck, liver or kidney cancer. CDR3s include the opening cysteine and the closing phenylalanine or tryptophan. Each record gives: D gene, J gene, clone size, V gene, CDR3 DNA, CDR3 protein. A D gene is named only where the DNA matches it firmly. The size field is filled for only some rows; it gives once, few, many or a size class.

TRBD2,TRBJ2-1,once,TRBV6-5,TGTGCCAGCAGTTACGCGGGGGGTGAGCAGTTCTTC,CASSYAGGEQFF
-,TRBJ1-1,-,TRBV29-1,TGCAGCGTGTTGACAGGAGGGGCTGAAGCTTTCTTT,CSVLTGGAEAFF
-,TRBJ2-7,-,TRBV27,TGTGCCAGCAGTTTATCTGGGCGCCAGACCTACGAGCAGTACTTC,CASSLSGRQTYEQYF
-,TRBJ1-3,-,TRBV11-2,TGTGCCAGCAGCCTCGGACCCACCTCTGGAAACACCATATATTTT,CASSLGPTSGNTIYF
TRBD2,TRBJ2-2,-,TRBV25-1,TGTGCCAGCAGTGTAGCGGGAGGGAGCGGGGAGCTGTTTTTT,CASSVAGGSGELFF
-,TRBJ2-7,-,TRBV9,TGTGCCAGCAGCGTAGCCCCGGGGCAGGGGAGGGACGAGCAGTACTTC,CASSVAPGQGRDEQYF
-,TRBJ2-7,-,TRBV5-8,TGTGCCAGCAGCTTGTCTCGGGGTCCGTACGAGCAGTACTTC,CASSLSRGPYEQYF
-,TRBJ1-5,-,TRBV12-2,TGTGCAAGTCGCTTAGAGGTCCGGGACAGGGTGGTTAGTCAGCCCCAGCATTTT,CASRLEVRDRVVSQPQHF
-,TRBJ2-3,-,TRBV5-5,TGTGCCAGCAGCTTGTTATTTCTTGGAGATACGCAGTATTTT,CASSLLFLGDTQYF
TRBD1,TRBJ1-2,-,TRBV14,TGTGCCAGCAGCCAAGTTGCAGGGGGCGGTTCCGTTGGCTACACCTTC,CASSQVAGGGSVGYTF
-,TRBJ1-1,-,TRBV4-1,TGCGCCAGCAGCCAAAGACCCACACCCATCACACTACTTGACACTGAAGCTTTCTTT,CASSQRPTPITLLDTEAFF
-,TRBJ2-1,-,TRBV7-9,TGTGCCAGCAGCGGACAGTACAATGAGCAGTTCTTC,CASSGQYNEQFF
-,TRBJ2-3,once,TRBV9,TGTGCCAGCAGCGAGGAAGGGGGCGGGGCTGCCACAGATACGCAGTATTTT,CASSEEGGGAATDTQYF
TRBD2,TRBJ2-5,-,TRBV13,TGTGCCAGCAGCTCCCCGGGACGGGGGGGAGAGACCCAGTACTTC,CASSSPGRGGETQYF
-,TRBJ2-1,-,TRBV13,TGTGCCAGCAGCTTAGGGTCTAATGAGCAGTTCTTC,CASSLGSNEQFF
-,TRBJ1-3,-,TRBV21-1,TGTGCCACCAGGGAGTGCTCTGGAAACACCATATATTTT,CATRECSGNTIYF
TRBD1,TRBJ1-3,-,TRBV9,TGTGCCAGCAGCGTAGGTCATTGGGACAGGGAGGATGGAAACACCATATATTTT,CASSVGHWDREDGNTIYF
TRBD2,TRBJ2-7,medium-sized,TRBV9,TGTGCCAGCAGCGTAGGGGTCGGGAGGGCCTCCTACGAGCAGTACTTC,CASSVGVGRASYEQYF
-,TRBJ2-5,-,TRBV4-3,TGCGCCAGCAGCCAAGACGGAGGGGAGACCCAGTACTTC,CASSQDGGETQYF
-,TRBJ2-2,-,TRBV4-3,TGCGCCAGCAGCCAAGATCACGGACTTGCCGGGGAGCTGTTTTTT,CASSQDHGLAGELFF
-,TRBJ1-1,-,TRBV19,TGTGCCAGTAGTATAGAAAAGGGGAACACTGAAGCTTTCTTT,CASSIEKGNTEAFF
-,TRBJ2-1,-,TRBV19,TGTGCCAGCCAGTTAGGCAACAATGAGCAGTTCTTC,CASQLGNNEQFF
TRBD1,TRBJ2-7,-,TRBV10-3,TGTGCCATCAAGACAGGGCACTACGAGCAGTACTTC,CAIKTGHYEQYF
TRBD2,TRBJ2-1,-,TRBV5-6,TGTGCCAGCAGCCCGCGGCTGCTGGGACTAGCGGGAGTTAGCAATGAGCAGTTCTTC,CASSPRLLGLAGVSNEQFF
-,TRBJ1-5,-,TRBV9,TGTGCCAGCAGCGTCACAGGGTTGGGCAATCAGCCCCAGCATTTT,CASSVTGLGNQPQHF
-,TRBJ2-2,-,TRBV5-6,TGTGCCAGCAGCTTGACGGCAAGGGGCACCGGGGAGCTGTTTTTT,CASSLTARGTGELFF
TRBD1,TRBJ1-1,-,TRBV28,TGTGCCAGCACCGGAATACATAACAGGGGGGAGTACACTGAAGCTTTCTTT,CASTGIHNRGEYTEAFF
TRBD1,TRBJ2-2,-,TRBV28,TGTGCCAGCAGTTACACAGGGGGATCACTCTACACCGGGGAGCTGTTTTTT,CASSYTGGSLYTGELFF
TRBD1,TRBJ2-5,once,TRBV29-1,TGCAGCGTTTTAAAGGGACAGGGTTTTCCAGAGACCCAGTACTTC,CSVLKGQGFPETQYF
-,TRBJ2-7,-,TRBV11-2,TGTGCCAGCAGCTTTAGGTCCTACGAGCAGTACTTC,CASSFRSYEQYF
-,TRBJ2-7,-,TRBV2,TGTGCCAGCAGTCCCCTGGAATTTGGCGGGGCTGGTTACGAGCAGTACTTC,CASSPLEFGGAGYEQYF
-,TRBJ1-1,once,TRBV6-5,TGTGCCAGCAGTTCCGAGACAGGGAACACTGAAGCTTTCTTT,CASSSETGNTEAFF
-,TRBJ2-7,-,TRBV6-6,TGTGCCAGCAGTTACTCGACTGGGACCGAGCAGTACTTC,CASSYSTGTEQYF
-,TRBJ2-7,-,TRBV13,TGTGCCAGCAGCCTAAGCGGTAATTCCTACGAGCAGTACTTC,CASSLSGNSYEQYF
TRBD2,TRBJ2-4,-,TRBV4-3,TGCGCCAGCAGCCAAGAACCTAGCGGGGGCGTGAACATTCAGTACTTC,CASSQEPSGGVNIQYF
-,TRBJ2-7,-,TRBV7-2,TGTGCCAGCAGCTTATCTAACAGCTACGAGCAGTACTTC,CASSLSNSYEQYF
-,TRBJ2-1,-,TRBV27,TGTGCCAGCAGTTTGAGTAGGATGGGTTTGGATGAGCAGTTCTTC,CASSLSRMGLDEQFF
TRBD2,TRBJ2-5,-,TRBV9,TGTGCCAGCAGCTCCATAGCGGGAGTACGTAAAGAGACCCAGTACTTC,CASSSIAGVRKETQYF
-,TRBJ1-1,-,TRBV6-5,TGTGCCAGCAGCCCCGGGATCCCTGAAGCTTTCTTT,CASSPGIPEAFF
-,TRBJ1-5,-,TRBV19,TGTGCCAGTAACGCCGGCTGGAGGGATCAGCCCCAGCATTTT,CASNAGWRDQPQHF
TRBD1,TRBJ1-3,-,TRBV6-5,TGTGCCAGCGGGACAGGGGCCGCTGGAAACACCATATATTTT,CASGTGAAGNTIYF
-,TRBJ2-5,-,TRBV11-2,TGTGCCAGCAGCTTAGTCGGCGGAGGAGAGACCCAGTACTTC,CASSLVGGGETQYF
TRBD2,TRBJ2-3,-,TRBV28,TGTGCCAGCAGTTATCCCCCGGGACTAGCGTTCACAGATACGCAGTATTTT,CASSYPPGLAFTDTQYF
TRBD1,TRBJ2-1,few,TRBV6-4,TGTGCCAGCAGTGAAAGGACAGGGTTCTACAATGAGCAGTTCTTC,CASSERTGFYNEQFF
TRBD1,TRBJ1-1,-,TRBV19,TGTGCCAGTAGTCTCAATCAGGGGGCCGCTGAAGCTTTCTTT,CASSLNQGAAEAFF